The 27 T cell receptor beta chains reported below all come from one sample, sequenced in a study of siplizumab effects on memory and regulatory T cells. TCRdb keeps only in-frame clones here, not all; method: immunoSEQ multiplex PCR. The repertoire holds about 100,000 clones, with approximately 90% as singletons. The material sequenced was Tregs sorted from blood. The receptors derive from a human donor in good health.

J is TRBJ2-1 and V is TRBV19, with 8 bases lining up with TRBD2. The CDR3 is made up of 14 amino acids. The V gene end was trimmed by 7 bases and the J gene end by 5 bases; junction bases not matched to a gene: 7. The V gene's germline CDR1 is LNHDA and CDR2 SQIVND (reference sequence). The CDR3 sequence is CASKISGKHNEQFF. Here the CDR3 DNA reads TGTGCCAGTAAAATTAGCGGGAAACACAATGAGCAGTTCTTC. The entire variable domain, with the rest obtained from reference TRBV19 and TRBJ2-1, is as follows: DGGITQSPKYLFRKEGQNVTLSCEQNLNHDAMYWYRQDPGQGLRLIYYSQIVNDFQKGDIAEGYSVSREKKESFPLTVTSAQKNPTAFYLCASKISGKHNEQFFGPGTRLTVL.

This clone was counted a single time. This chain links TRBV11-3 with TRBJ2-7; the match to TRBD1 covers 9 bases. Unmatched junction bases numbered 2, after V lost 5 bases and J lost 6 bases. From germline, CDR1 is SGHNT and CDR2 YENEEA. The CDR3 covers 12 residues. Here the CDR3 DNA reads TGTGCCAGCAGCCGGGACAGGGTCGAGCAGTACTTC. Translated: CASSRDRVEQYF.

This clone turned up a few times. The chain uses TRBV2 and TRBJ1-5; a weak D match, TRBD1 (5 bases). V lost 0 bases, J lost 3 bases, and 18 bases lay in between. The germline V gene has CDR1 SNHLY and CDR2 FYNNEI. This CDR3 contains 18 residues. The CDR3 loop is CASSEAFSGTANNQPQHF. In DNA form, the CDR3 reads TGTGCCAGCAGTGAAGCCTTTTCTGGGACGGCGAACAATCAGCCCCAGCATTTT.

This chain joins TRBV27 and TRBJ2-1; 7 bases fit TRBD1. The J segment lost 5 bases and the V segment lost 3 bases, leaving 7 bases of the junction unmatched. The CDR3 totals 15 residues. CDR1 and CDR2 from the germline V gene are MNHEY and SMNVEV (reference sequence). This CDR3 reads CASSFIQGINNEQFF. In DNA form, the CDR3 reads TGTGCCAGCAGTTTTATACAGGGGATAAACAATGAGCAGTTCTTC.

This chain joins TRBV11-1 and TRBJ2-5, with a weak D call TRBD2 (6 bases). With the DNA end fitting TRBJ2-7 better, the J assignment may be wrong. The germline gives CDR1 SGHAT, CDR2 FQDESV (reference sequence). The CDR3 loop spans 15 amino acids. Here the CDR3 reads CASSLSREVAYEQYF. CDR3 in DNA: TGTGCCAGCAGCTTAAGCAGGGAGGTCGCCTACGAGCAGTACTTC.

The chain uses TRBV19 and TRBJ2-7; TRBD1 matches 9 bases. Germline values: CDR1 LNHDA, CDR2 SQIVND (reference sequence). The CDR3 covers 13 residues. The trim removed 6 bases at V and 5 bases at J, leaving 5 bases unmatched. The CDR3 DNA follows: TGTGCCAGTAGCCGGGACAGGGACCACGAGCAGTACTTC. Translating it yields CASSRDRDHEQYF.

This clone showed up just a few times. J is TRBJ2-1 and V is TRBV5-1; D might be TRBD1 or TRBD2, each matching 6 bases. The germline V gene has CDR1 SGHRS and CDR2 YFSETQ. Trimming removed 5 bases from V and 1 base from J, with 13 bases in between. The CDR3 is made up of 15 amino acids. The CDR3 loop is CASRRKGGSYNEQFF. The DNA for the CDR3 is TGCGCCAGCAGGCGGAAGGGGGGTTCCTACAATGAGCAGTTCTTC.

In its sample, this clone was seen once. CDR3 sequence (DNA): TGTGCCAGCTGTCCCCGTGGACTAGCGGGAGGAGATACGCAGTATTTT. Translating it yields CASCPRGLAGGDTQYF. V and J are TRBV18 and TRBJ2-3; 14 bases map to TRBD2. The CDR3 runs to 16 residues. The V gene end was trimmed by 7 bases and the J gene end by 5 bases; junction bases not matched to a gene: 8. Germline assignment: CDR1 KGHSH and CDR2 LQKENI.

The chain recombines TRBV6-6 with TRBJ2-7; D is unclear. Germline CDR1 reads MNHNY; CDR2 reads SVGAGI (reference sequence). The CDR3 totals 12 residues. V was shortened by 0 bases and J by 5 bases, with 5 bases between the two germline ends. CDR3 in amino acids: CASSYSADEQYF. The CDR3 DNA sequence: TGTGCCAGCAGTTACTCGGCTGACGAGCAGTACTTC.

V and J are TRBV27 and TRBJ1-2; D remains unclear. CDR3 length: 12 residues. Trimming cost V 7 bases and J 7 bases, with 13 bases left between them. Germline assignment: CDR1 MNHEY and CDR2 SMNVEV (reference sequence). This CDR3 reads CASKNPRGGYTF. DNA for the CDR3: TGTGCCAGCAAAAACCCGCGGGGTGGCTACACCTTC.

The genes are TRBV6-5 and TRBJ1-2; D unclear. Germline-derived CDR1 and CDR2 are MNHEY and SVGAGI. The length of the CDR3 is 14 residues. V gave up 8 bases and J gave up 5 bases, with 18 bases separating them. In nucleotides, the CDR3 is TGTGCCAGCGGCCCTCAGGCACCGCTATATGGCTACACCTTC. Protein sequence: CASGPQAPLYGYTF.

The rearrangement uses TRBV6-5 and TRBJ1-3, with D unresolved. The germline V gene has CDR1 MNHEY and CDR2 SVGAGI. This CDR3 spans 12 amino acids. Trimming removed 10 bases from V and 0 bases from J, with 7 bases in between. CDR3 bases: TGTGCCACCGCGAGCTCTGGAAACACCATATATTTT. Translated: CATASSGNTIYF.

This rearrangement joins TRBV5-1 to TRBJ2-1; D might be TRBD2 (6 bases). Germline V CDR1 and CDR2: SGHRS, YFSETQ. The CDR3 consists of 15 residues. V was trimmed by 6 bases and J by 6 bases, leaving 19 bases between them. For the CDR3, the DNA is TGCGCCAGCACTCTCCTAGCGAGCCGAGGCAATGAGCAGTTCTTC. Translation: CASTLLASRGNEQFF.

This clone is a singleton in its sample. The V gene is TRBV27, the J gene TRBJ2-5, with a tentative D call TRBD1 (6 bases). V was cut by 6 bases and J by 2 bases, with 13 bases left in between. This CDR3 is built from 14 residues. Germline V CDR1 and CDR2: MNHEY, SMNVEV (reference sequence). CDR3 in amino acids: CASRQQGKQETQYF. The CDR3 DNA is TGTGCCAGCAGGCAGCAGGGGAAACAAGAGACCCAGTACTTC.

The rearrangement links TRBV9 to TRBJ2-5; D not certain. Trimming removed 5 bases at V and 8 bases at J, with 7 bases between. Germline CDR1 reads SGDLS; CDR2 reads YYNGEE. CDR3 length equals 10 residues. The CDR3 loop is CASSAPTQYF. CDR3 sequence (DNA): TGTGCCAGCAGTGCCCCCACCCAGTACTTC.

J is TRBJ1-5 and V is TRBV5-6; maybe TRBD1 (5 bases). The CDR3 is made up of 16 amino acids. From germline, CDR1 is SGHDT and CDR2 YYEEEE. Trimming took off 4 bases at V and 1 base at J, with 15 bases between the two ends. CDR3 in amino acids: CASSRGGGGSNQPQHF. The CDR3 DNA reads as TGTGCCAGCAGCCGTGGTGGGGGAGGAAGCAATCAGCCCCAGCATTTT.

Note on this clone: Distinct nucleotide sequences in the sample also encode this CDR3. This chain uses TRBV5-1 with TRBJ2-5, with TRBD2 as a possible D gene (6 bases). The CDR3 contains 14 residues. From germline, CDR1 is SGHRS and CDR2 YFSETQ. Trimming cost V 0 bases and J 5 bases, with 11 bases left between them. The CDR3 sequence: CASSLGGVRETQYF. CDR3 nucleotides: TGCGCCAGCAGCTTGGGCGGGGTGAGGGAGACCCAGTACTTC. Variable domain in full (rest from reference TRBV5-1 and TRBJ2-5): KAGVTQTPRYLIKTRGQQVTLSCSPISGHRSVSWYQQTPGQGLQFLFEYFSETQRNKGNFPGRFSGRQFSNSRSEMNVSTLELGDSALYLCASSLGGVRETQYFGPGTRLLVL.

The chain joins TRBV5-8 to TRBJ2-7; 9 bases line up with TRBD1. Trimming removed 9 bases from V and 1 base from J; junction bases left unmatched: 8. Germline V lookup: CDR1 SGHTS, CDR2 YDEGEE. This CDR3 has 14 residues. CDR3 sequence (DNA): TGTGCCACCACGAACAGGGGGCTATCCTACGAGCAGTACTTC. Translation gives CATTNRGLSYEQYF. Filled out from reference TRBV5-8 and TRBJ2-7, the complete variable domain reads EAGVTQSPTHLIKTRGQQATLRCSPISGHTSVYWYQQALGLGLQFLLWYDEGEERNRGNFPPRFSGRQFPNYSSELNVNALELEDSALYLCATTNRGLSYEQYFGPGTRLTVT.

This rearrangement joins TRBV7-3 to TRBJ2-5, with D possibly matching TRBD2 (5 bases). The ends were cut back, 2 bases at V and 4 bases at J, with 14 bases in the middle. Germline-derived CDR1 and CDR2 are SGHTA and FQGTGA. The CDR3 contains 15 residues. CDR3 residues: CASSLSGLAGETQYF. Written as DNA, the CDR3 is TGTGCCAGCAGCTTATCCGGCCTTGCGGGAGAGACCCAGTACTTC. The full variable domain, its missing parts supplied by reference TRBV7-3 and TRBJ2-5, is GAGVSQTPSNKVTEKGKYVELRCDPISGHTALYWYRQSLGQGPEFLIYFQGTGAADDSGLPNDRFFAVRPEGSVSTLKIQRTERGDSAVYLCASSLSGLAGETQYFGPGTRLLVL.

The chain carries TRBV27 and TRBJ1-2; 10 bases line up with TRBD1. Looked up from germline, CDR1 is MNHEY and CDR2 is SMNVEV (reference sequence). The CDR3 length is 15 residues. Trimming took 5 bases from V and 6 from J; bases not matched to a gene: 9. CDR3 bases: TGTGCCAGCAGTGGGAGCCGGGACAGGGGACATGGCTACACCTTC. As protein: CASSGSRDRGHGYTF.

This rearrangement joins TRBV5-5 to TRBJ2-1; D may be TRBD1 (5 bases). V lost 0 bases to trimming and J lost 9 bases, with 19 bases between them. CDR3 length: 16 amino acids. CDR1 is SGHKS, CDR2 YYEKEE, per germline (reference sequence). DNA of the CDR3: TGTGCCAGCAGCTTGGCCTATGGTGACCTGCAGGGTGAGCAGTTCTTC. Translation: CASSLAYGDLQGEQFF.

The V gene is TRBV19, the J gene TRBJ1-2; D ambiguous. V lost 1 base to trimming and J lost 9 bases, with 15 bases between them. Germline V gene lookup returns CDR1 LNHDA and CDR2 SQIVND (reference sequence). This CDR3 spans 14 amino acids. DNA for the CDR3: TGTGCCAGTAGTATAGTTATCTCAGGAAGTAGCTACACCTTC. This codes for CASSIVISGSSYTF.

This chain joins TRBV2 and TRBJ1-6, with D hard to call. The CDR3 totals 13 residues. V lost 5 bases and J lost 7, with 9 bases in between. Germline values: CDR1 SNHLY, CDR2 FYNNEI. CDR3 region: CASSSRPNSPLHF. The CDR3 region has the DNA TGTGCCAGCAGTTCAAGGCCCAATTCACCCCTCCACTTT.

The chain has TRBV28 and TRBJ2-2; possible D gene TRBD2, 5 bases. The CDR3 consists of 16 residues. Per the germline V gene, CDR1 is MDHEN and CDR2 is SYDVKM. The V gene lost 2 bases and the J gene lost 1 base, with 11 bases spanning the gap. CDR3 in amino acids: CASSLSGRGNTGELFF. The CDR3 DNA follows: TGTGCCAGCAGTTTAAGTGGTCGGGGGAACACCGGGGAGCTGTTTTTT. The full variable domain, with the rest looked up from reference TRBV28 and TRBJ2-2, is DVKVTQSSRYLVKRTGEKVFLECVQDMDHENMFWYRQDPGLGLRLIYFSYDVKMKEKGDIPEGYSVSREKKERFSLILESASTNQTSMYLCASSLSGRGNTGELFFGEGSRLTVL.

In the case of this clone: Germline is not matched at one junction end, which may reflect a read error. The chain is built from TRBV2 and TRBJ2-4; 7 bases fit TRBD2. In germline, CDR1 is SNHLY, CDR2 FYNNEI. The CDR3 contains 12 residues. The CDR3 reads CVSSRDYNIQYF. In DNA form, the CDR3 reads TGTGTCAGCAGCCGGGACTACAACATTCAGTACTTC.

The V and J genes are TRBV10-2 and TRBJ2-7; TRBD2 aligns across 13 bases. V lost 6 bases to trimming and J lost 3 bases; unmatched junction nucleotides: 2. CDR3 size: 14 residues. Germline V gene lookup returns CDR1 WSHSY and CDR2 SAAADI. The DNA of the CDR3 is TGCGCCAGCAGCGGACTAGCGGGAGTCTACGAGCAGTACTTC. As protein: CASSGLAGVYEQYF.

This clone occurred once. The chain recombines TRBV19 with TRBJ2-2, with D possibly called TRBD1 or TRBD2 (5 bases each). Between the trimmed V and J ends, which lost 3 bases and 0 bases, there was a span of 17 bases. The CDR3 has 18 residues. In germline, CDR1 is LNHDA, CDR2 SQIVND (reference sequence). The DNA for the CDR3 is TGTGCCAGTAGTATCTCGAGGTACGGGGCCGCGAACACCGGGGAGCTGTTTTTT. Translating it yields CASSISRYGAANTGELFF. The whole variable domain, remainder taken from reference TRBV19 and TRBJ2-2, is DGGITQSPKYLFRKEGQNVTLSCEQNLNHDAMYWYRQDPGQGLRLIYYSQIVNDFQKGDIAEGYSVSREKKESFPLTVTSAQKNPTAFYLCASSISRYGAANTGELFFGEGSRLTVL.